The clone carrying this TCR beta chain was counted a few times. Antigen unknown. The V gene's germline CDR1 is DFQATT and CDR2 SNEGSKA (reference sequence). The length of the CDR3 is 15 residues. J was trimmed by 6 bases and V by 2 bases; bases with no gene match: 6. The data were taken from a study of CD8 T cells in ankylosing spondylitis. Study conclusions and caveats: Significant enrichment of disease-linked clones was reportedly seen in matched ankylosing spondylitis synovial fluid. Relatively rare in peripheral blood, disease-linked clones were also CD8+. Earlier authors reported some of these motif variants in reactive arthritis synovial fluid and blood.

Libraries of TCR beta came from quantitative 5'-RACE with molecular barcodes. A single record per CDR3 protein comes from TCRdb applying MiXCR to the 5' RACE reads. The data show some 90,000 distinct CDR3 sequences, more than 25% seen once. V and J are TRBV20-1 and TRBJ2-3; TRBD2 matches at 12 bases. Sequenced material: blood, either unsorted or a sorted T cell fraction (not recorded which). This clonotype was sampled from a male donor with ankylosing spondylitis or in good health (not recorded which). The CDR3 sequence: CSARLAGGLVDTQYF. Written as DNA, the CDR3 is TGCAGTGCTAGACTAGCGGGAGGGCTGGTTGATACGCAGTATTTT.